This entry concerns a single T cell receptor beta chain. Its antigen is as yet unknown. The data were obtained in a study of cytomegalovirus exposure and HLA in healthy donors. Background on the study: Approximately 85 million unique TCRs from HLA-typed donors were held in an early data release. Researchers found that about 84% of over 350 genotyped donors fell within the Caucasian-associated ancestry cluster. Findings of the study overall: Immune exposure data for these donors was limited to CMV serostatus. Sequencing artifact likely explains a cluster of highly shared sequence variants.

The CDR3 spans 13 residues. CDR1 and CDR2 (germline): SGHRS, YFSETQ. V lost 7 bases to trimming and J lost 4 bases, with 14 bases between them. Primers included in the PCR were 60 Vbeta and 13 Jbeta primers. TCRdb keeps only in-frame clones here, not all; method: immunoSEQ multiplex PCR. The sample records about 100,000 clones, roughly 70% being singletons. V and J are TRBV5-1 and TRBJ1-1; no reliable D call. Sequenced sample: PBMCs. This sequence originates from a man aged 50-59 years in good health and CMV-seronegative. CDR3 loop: CASLAGESTEAFF. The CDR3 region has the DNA TGCGCCAGCCTAGCGGGCGAGAGCACTGAAGCTTTCTTT. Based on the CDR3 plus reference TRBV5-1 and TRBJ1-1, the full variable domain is KAGVTQTPRYLIKTRGQQVTLSCSPISGHRSVSWYQQTPGQGLQFLFEYFSETQRNKGNFPGRFSGRQFSNSRSEMNVSTLELGDSALYLCASLAGESTEAFFGQGTRLTVV.